These 17 T cell receptor beta chains share one sample of origin, sequenced in a study of T cell repertoires in cytomegalovirus infection. TCRdb itself ran the reads through MiXCR, one entry per CDR3 protein. The data contain around 260,000 distinct CDR3 sequences, 8% to 9.5% of them singletons. What was sequenced was PBMCs. The source of these receptors is a human donor in good health (CMV status not recorded). Some clones in this sample may be carry-over from other donors' samples.

There are many counts of this clonotype. The rearrangement uses TRBV5-1 and TRBJ2-3; perhaps TRBD1 as D (6 bases). The germline CDR1 and CDR2 sequences are SGHRS and YFSETQ. The CDR3 has 14 residues. V was shortened by 3 bases and J by 2 bases, with 10 bases between the two germline ends. This chain's CDR3 is CASSSGQITDTQYF. The CDR3 DNA reads as TGCGCCAGCAGCTCCGGACAGATCACAGATACGCAGTATTTT.

This clonotype was detected ten times or more. This rearrangement joins TRBV7-2 to TRBJ2-5, with D possibly TRBD1 on 5 matching bases. The V gene lost 5 bases and the J gene lost 2 bases, with 9 bases spanning the gap. Germline V gives CDR1 SGHTA, CDR2 FQGNSA. The CDR3 consists of 13 residues. The DNA of the CDR3 is TGTGCCAGCAGCGTGACAGAGCAAGAGACCCAGTACTTC. Amino acids: CASSVTEQETQYF.

This clonotype was seen only a few times. In nucleotides, the CDR3 is TGCAGTGCTAGAGACTCTCGCGTGGGTGGGACCCAGTACTTC. This encodes CSARDSRVGGTQYF. The rearrangement uses TRBV20-1 and TRBJ2-5; D not certain. The CDR3 spans 14 residues. The V gene lost 0 bases and the J gene lost 7 bases, with 15 bases spanning the gap. CDR1 and CDR2 (germline): DFQATT, SNEGSKA (reference sequence).

This chain uses TRBV5-1 with TRBJ2-1; 11 bases align to TRBD2. Per the germline V gene, CDR1 is SGHRS and CDR2 is YFSETQ. The CDR3 contains 16 residues. J lost 0 bases, V lost 4 bases, and 3 bases had no gene match. CDR3 DNA: TGCGCCAGCAGCAGCGGACTAGCGGGCTCCTACAATGAGCAGTTCTTC. Its protein is CASSSGLAGSYNEQFF.

This clonotype was counted at least ten times. The gene calls are TRBV28 and TRBJ1-3, with a weak D call TRBD1 (6 bases). V gave up 4 bases and J gave up 2 bases, with 15 bases separating them. The CDR3 runs 16 residues. Germline V gene sequence: CDR1 MDHEN, CDR2 SYDVKM. CDR3 amino acids: CASSWGRGKAGNTIYF. The CDR3 DNA reads as TGTGCCAGCAGTTGGGGTAGGGGGAAAGCTGGAAACACCATATATTTT.

The chain carries TRBV6-1 and TRBJ2-5; D not certain. CDR1 is MNHNS and CDR2 is SASEGT in the germline V gene. CDR3 length: 13 residues. Trimming left V 6 bases short and J 3 bases short, with 11 bases between. CDR3 in amino acids: CASSGGFKETQYF. For the CDR3, the DNA is TGTGCCAGCAGCGGCGGATTCAAAGAGACCCAGTACTTC.

This clonotype was seen only a few times. CDR3 DNA sequence: TGTGCCAGCAGTTTAGGACAGTTTTATAGCAATCAGCCCCAGCATTTT. Translating gives CASSLGQFYSNQPQHF. The chain is built from TRBV28 and TRBJ1-5; a weak D match, TRBD1 (6 bases). Trimming removed 2 bases at V and 0 bases at J, with 11 bases between. CDR3 size: 16 residues. Germline V gene lookup returns CDR1 MDHEN and CDR2 SYDVKM.

The sample holds a few counts of this clonotype. The chain is built from TRBV6-6 and TRBJ2-7, with TRBD1 identical over 9 bases. The CDR3 is 13 residues long. Germline CDR1 MNHNY, CDR2 SVGAGI (reference sequence). V dropped 7 bases and J dropped 6; count of bases not matched to a gene: 7. CDR3 sequence (DNA): TGTGCCAGCAATGCCGGGACAGGGTTCGAGCAGTACTTC. Translation: CASNAGTGFEQYF.

There are many counts of this clonotype. The rearrangement joins TRBV28 to TRBJ1-2, with D unclear. Trimming removed 4 bases from V and 6 bases from J, with 12 bases in between. There are 13 residues in the CDR3. Per germline, CDR1 MDHEN and CDR2 SYDVKM. The CDR3 DNA reads TGTGCCAGCAGTTCCAACGTGCCTGATGGCTACACCTTC. This sequence encodes CASSSNVPDGYTF.

This clonotype came up many times. The rearrangement joins TRBV7-2 to TRBJ1-4; possibly TRBD1 for D (6 bases). Germline V CDR1 and CDR2: SGHTA, FQGNSA. Trimming shortened V by 3 bases and J by 1 base, and 9 bases separated the two germline ends. The CDR3 is 15 residues long. The CDR3 region is CASSFTGRTNEKLFF. CDR3 nucleotide sequence: TGTGCCAGCAGCTTCACAGGGAGAACTAATGAAAAACTGTTTTTT.

The chain is built from TRBV29-1 and TRBJ1-1; D unresolved. The V end lost 5 bases, the J end lost 6 bases, and 16 bases lay between the germline ends. The germline CDR1 and CDR2 sequences are SQVTM and ANQGSEA. The CDR3 has 13 amino acids. CDR3 DNA: TGCAGCGTTCGATCCACAGCGGCGGCTGAAGCTTTCTTT. Amino acid sequence: CSVRSTAAAEAFF.

At least ten counts were recorded for this clonotype. The rearrangement links TRBV20-1 to TRBJ1-5, with 8 bases fitting TRBD1. The trim removed 6 bases at V and 2 bases at J, leaving 9 bases unmatched. The CDR3 runs to 15 residues. CDR1 DFQATT and CDR2 SNEGSKA come from the germline V gene (reference sequence). The CDR3 region has the DNA TGCAGTGCCACAGGGGGACTACGGGGCAATCAGCCCCAGCATTTT. The encoded protein is CSATGGLRGNQPQHF.

At least ten counts were recorded for this clonotype. A much larger clonotype is one base distant, so this may be a read error. The chain has TRBV12-3 or TRBV12-4 and TRBJ1-1, with 7 bases aligning to TRBD1. J gave up 4 bases and V 5 bases, and 4 bases lay outside the gene matches. This CDR3 contains 13 residues. DNA for the CDR3: TGTGCCAGCAGTCCAGGGGGGAGCACTGAAGCTTTCTTT. Translated, it gives CASSPGGSTEAFF.

This clonotype was seen repeatedly, ten times or more. The V gene is TRBV6-1, the J gene TRBJ1-6; the D is unclear. The germline V gene has CDR1 MNHNS and CDR2 SASEGT. This CDR3 has 15 residues. V gave up 6 bases and J gave up 3 bases, with 12 bases separating them. CDR3 sequence reads: CASSLHENYNSPLHF. For the CDR3, the DNA is TGTGCCAGCAGCCTACATGAAAACTATAATTCACCCCTCCACTTT.

This chain connects TRBV15 to TRBJ2-3, with a possible D match to TRBD1 (7 bases). CDR3 length: 13 amino acids. Between the trimmed V and J ends, which lost 6 bases and 3 bases, there was a span of 10 bases. The V gene's germline CDR1 is LNHNV and CDR2 YYDKDF (reference sequence). CDR3 sequence reads: CATRTGRTDTQYF. The CDR3 bases are TGTGCCACCAGGACAGGGAGGACAGATACGCAGTATTTT.

Comment on this clonotype: A read error may explain this, as a much larger clone is one base away. This chain links TRBV7-2 with TRBJ1-2, with D perhaps matching TRBD1 (5 bases). V was pared by 1 base and J by 3 bases, with 12 bases between. In germline, CDR1 is SGHTA, CDR2 FQGNSA. The CDR3 sequence is 15 residues long. CDR3 bases: TGTGCCAGCAGCTTAGTCAGGGAGGGACACTATGGCTACACCTTC. This sequence encodes CASSLVREGHYGYTF.

This clonotype showed up just a few times. A clone one base away is much larger, so this may be a read error. The chain recombines TRBV7-2 with TRBJ2-7, with TRBD1 identical over 8 bases. J was trimmed by 2 bases and V by 5 bases; bases with no gene match: 5. This CDR3 spans 14 amino acids. The V gene's germline CDR1 is SGHTA and CDR2 FQGNSA. CDR3 in amino acids: CASSARTGTYEQYF. CDR3 sequence (DNA): TGTGCCAGCAGCGCCCGGACAGGGACCTACGAGCAGTACTTC.